The 10 T cell receptor beta chains below come from one sample, sequenced in a study of PD-L1 blockade in urothelial cancer. The data were produced by immunoSEQ multiplex PCR, yet TCRdb's version contains in-frame clones alone and is incomplete. The table records about 88,000 clones, more than 85% of them present only once. The sample here was PBMCs, taken around atezolizumab (anti-PD-L1) treatment. The receptor source for this set is a man in his fifties or sixties with urothelial cancer.

The chain recombines TRBV19 with TRBJ2-7; 7 positions agree with TRBD2. V lost 6 bases, J lost 3 bases, and 8 bases stayed unmatched. Germline CDR1 reads LNHDA; CDR2 reads SQIVND (reference sequence). This CDR3 has 14 amino acids. Here the CDR3 DNA reads TGTGCCAGTAGCCTGGGGGGGAGGGGCTACGAGCAGTACTTC. It yields the protein CASSLGGRGYEQYF.

The V and J genes are TRBV2 and TRBJ1-2, with no clear D. The CDR3 is made up of 12 amino acids. The germline V and J ends were trimmed by 6 bases and 8 bases, with 13 bases remaining between them. Germline lookup yields CDR1 SNHLY and CDR2 FYNNEI. DNA of the CDR3: TGTGCCAGCAGCGACACCTCCAGGGGCTACACCTTC. It encodes CASSDTSRGYTF.

The chain is built from TRBV27 and TRBJ2-3; D gene uncertain. This CDR3 region has 13 residues. CDR1 is MNHEY, CDR2 SMNVEV, per germline (reference sequence). The V gene lost 4 bases and the J gene lost 1 base, with 6 bases spanning the gap. The CDR3 region is CASSSLGTDTQYF. The CDR3 nucleotides are TGTGCCAGCAGTTCCCTTGGCACAGATACGCAGTATTTT.

The chain links TRBV5-1 to TRBJ2-7; 11 positions match TRBD2. Germline-derived CDR1 and CDR2 are SGHRS and YFSETQ. The CDR3 loop spans 17 amino acids. The V segment lost 0 bases and the J segment 3 bases; nucleotides outside the gene matches: 8. CDR3 protein: CASSLASRTSGLYEQYF. In nucleotides, the CDR3 is TGCGCCAGCAGCTTGGCATCTCGGACTAGCGGGCTCTACGAGCAGTACTTC.

Here the CDR3 reads CASSPRGLTEQYF. The DNA for the CDR3 is TGTGCCAGTAGTCCCAGAGGACTTACCGAGCAGTACTTC. The V and J genes are TRBV19 and TRBJ2-7; D is possibly TRBD2 (5 bases). The V gene's germline CDR1 is LNHDA and CDR2 SQIVND (reference sequence). The CDR3 length is 13 residues. Deletions cut 5 bases from V and 6 bases from J, with 14 bases between. Based on the CDR3 plus reference TRBV19 and TRBJ2-7, the full variable domain is DGGITQSPKYLFRKEGQNVTLSCEQNLNHDAMYWYRQDPGQGLRLIYYSQIVNDFQKGDIAEGYSVSREKKESFPLTVTSAQKNPTAFYLCASSPRGLTEQYFGPGTRLTVT.

The chain has TRBV4-2 and TRBJ2-5; the match to TRBD1 covers 8 bases. Germline V gives CDR1 LGHNA, CDR2 YNFKEQ. The length of the CDR3 is 17 residues. The junction had 16 bases not matched to a gene; V was cut back by 5 bases and J by 5 bases. In DNA form, the CDR3 reads TGTGCCAGCAGCGCAAGTTGGGGCAGGGGGCTGGAGGAGACCCAGTACTTC. Translating gives CASSASWGRGLEETQYF.

J is TRBJ1-2 and V is TRBV5-4; 9 bases line up with TRBD1. CDR3 length: 14 amino acids. Trimming cost V 4 bases and J 2 bases; bases outside gene matches: 3. Germline assignment: CDR1 SGHNT and CDR2 YYREEE (reference sequence). The CDR3 nucleotides are TGTGCCAGCAGCCCCGGACAGGGGAACTATGGCTACACCTTC. Residues: CASSPGQGNYGYTF.

The chain combines TRBV7-9 with TRBJ2-3; TRBD2 matches at 11 bases. CDR1 is SEHNR, CDR2 FQNEAQ, per germline (reference sequence). V gave up 3 bases and J gave up 1 base; unmatched junction bases: 0. This CDR3 has 15 amino acids. In DNA, the CDR3 is TGTGCCAGCAGCTTTAGCGGGAGGGGCACAGATACGCAGTATTTT. This gives the protein CASSFSGRGTDTQYF.

The chain joins TRBV28 to TRBJ1-4; perhaps TRBD1 as D (5 bases). CDR1 is MDHEN and CDR2 is SYDVKM in the germline V gene. Trimming took off 9 bases at V and 1 base at J, with 12 bases between the two ends. The CDR3 covers 14 residues. The CDR3 region is CASGLGVTNEKLFF. The CDR3 DNA reads as TGTGCCAGTGGTCTAGGGGTAACTAATGAAAAACTGTTTTTT.

The chain carries TRBV9 and TRBJ1-4, with D possibly being TRBD1 (5 bases). Trimming removed 4 bases from V and 0 bases from J, with 10 bases in between. This CDR3 is built from 15 residues. Germline V gene sequence: CDR1 SGDLS, CDR2 YYNGEE. The CDR3 nucleotides are TGTGCCAGCAGCCTCCAGGGAACAACTAATGAAAAACTGTTTTTT. It specifies CASSLQGTTNEKLFF.